A single T cell receptor beta chain is shown here with its context. This CDR3 contains 13 residues. Germline lookup yields CDR1 WNHNN and CDR2 SYGVQD (reference sequence). Trimming cost V 8 bases and J 1 base, with 10 bases left between them. Only CD45RO-negative cells positively selected for CCR7 counted as naive CD8 cells, so terminally differentiated effector memory CD45RA+ cells were excluded. The data were taken from a study of shared clonotypes between healthy human individuals. The table came from immunoSEQ multiplex PCR; TCRdb's copy has only in-frame clones and leaves some out. This sample yields roughly 2,000,000 clones, of which roughly 95% are seen a single time; 1% to 1.5% belongs to the top ten.

Sequenced input: naive CD8+ T cells sorted from blood. The chain carries TRBV10-1 and TRBJ2-3; tentative D call: TRBD2 (6 bases). The receptor comes from a man aged 18 to 35 in good health. CDR3 nucleotides: TGCGCCAGCGCGGGGCCCGGCACAGATACGCAGTATTTT. Translated, it gives CASAGPGTDTQYF.